The present TCR beta chain was sequenced within a study of radiotherapy plus CTLA-4 blockade in lung cancer. Looked up from germline, CDR1 is SGHRS and CDR2 is YFSETQ. Trimming cost V 2 bases and J 1 base; bases outside gene matches: 4. This CDR3 region has 16 residues. Assay used: immunoSEQ multiplex PCR; TCRdb lists only in-frame clones, some missing. In the table there are roughly 53,000 clones, 80% to 90% of which are singletons. Whole-study results and caveats: Alongside interferon-beta, early blood T cell clone dynamics were reportedly the best predictor of response.

This clone was found a few times. Its cognate antigen is unknown. The chain has TRBV5-1 and TRBJ2-7; 12 nucleotides line up with TRBD2. The sequence was collected from a human donor with non-small cell lung cancer whose response to radiotherapy plus ipilimumab could not be evaluated. This sample comprised peripheral blood, obtained from a patient treated with radiotherapy plus ipilimumab. This CDR3 reads CASSLPLAGGSYEQYF. The DNA for the CDR3 is TGCGCCAGCAGCTTACCCCTAGCGGGAGGGTCCTACGAGCAGTACTTC.